This T cell receptor beta chain comes out of a study of siplizumab effects on memory and regulatory T cells. Data came from immunoSEQ multiplex PCR; TCRdb stores just in-frame clones and leaves some out. The profile shows around 100,000 clones, more than 85% of them singletons. The CDR3 sequence is 12 residues long. Germline V gene data show CDR1 as GTSNPN and CDR2 as SVGIG (reference sequence). Trimming cost V 3 bases and J 9 bases, with 12 bases left between them. The source of this sequence is a human donor in good health. Sequencing used CD4+ T cells sorted from blood. The chain is built from TRBV30 and TRBJ2-1, with TRBD2 as a possible D gene (6 bases). CDR3 loop: CAWRIGGSEQFF. In DNA form, the CDR3 reads TGTGCCTGGAGGATTGGGGGGAGTGAGCAGTTCTTC.